One and the same sample provided the 18 T cell receptor beta chains below, sequenced in a study of T-cell memory formation after mild COVID-19. One entry per CDR3 protein, called by TCRdb with MiXCR from the 5' RACE reads. This sample has 400,000 to 500,000 distinct CDR3 sequences, with approximately 24% found just once. The specimen was PBMCs or a T cell subset sorted from them (not recorded which). These receptors all come from an adult woman who had mild COVID-19 (a few samples of this study predate the infection). Cell type and time point are not known.

At least ten counts were recorded for this clonotype. This rearrangement joins TRBV12-3 or TRBV12-4 to TRBJ2-2; D possibly matches TRBD1 or TRBD2 (5 bases each). Trimming pared 6 bases from V and 1 base from J, leaving 15 bases between. The CDR3 spans 16 residues. The CDR3 here is CASSRDRRGNTGELFF. CDR3 DNA sequence: TGTGCCAGCAGCCGGGACCGGCGCGGGAACACCGGGGAGCTGTTTTTT.

This clonotype was detected only a few times. This chain connects TRBV12-3 or TRBV12-4 to TRBJ1-2, with 11 bases fitting TRBD1. The trim removed 6 bases at V and 4 bases at J, leaving 4 bases unmatched. This CDR3 has 14 amino acids. For the CDR3, the DNA is TGTGCCAGCAGGCCCGGGACAGGGGGCTATGGCTACACCTTC. Its protein is CASRPGTGGYGYTF.

In this sample, this clonotype turned up a few times. The chain recombines TRBV7-9 with TRBJ2-1; D remains unclear. Germline lookup yields CDR1 SEHNR and CDR2 FQNEAQ (reference sequence). With 6 bases removed from V and 6 bases from J, the gap between germline ends came to 9 bases. There are 12 residues in the CDR3. This chain's CDR3 is CASRAASNEQFF. Written as DNA, the CDR3 is TGTGCCAGCAGAGCTGCTTCCAATGAGCAGTTCTTC.

This clonotype has just one count. The rearrangement uses TRBV15 and TRBJ1-1, with TRBD1 identical over 11 bases. CDR3 length: 16 amino acids. V lost 2 bases and J lost 6; bases outside the gene matches: 8. Germline V gene data show CDR1 as LNHNV and CDR2 as YYDKDF (reference sequence). The CDR3 loop is CATSRPQMDRGPEAFF. The CDR3 DNA sequence: TGTGCCACCAGCAGACCCCAAATGGACAGGGGGCCTGAAGCTTTCTTT. Full variable domain (remainder filled in from reference TRBV15 and TRBJ1-1): DAMVIQNPRYQVTQFGKPVTLSCSQTLNHNVMYWYQQKSSQAPKLLFHYYDKDFNNEADTPDNFQSRRPNTSFCFLDIRSPGLGDTAMYLCATSRPQMDRGPEAFFGQGTRLTVV.

This clonotype turned up a few times. The rearrangement uses TRBV18 and TRBJ1-1, with D uncertain. Germline V gene lookup returns CDR1 KGHSH and CDR2 LQKENI. The CDR3 runs 13 residues. Trimming shortened V by 2 bases and J by 3 bases, and 7 bases separated the two germline ends. The CDR3 protein is CASSPIQDTEAFF. The CDR3 DNA follows: TGTGCCAGCTCACCAATTCAAGACACTGAAGCTTTCTTT.

This clonotype was detected only a few times. The CDR3 loop is CASTRTGWTEAFF. CDR3 nucleotide sequence: TGTGCCAGCACGAGGACAGGTTGGACTGAAGCTTTCTTT. This chain uses TRBV6-5 with TRBJ1-1; 7 bases line up with TRBD1. CDR1 MNHEY and CDR2 SVGAGI come from the germline V gene. The CDR3 sequence is 13 residues long. V lost 7 bases, J lost 5 bases, and 7 bases stayed unmatched.

This clonotype has a count of ten or more. This sequence joins TRBV12-3 or TRBV12-4 and TRBJ1-1, with 8 bases aligning to TRBD1. The CDR3 is 14 residues long. The ends lost 2 bases at V and 8 bases at J; junction bases unmatched: 7. The CDR3 spells CASSLQGAIPEAFF. The CDR3 coding sequence is TGTGCCAGCAGTTTACAGGGGGCCATCCCAGAAGCTTTCTTT.

This chain links TRBV29-1 with TRBJ2-1; TRBD1 is a possible D gene (6 bases). The CDR3 totals 16 residues. Looked up from germline, CDR1 is SQVTM and CDR2 is ANQGSEA. V dropped 1 base and J dropped 2 bases, with 15 bases sitting between them. The CDR3 nucleotides read TGCAGCGTTGAAGGGGTCGCAGGACAGCCCTACAATGAGCAGTTCTTC. Its protein product is CSVEGVAGQPYNEQFF.

This clonotype has just a few counts. V usage is TRBV5-1 and J usage is TRBJ2-5; D is possibly TRBD1 (5 bases). The V gene's germline CDR1 is SGHRS and CDR2 YFSETQ. Trimming took off 3 bases at V and 2 bases at J, with 23 bases between the two ends. The CDR3 covers 18 residues. CDR3 sequence reads: CASSSTLLGRITQETQYF. The CDR3 nucleotides read TGCGCCAGCAGCTCGACCCTCCTGGGGCGGATCACTCAAGAGACCCAGTACTTC.

The chain recombines TRBV24-1 with TRBJ2-3, with TRBD1 matching 7 bases. CDR3 length equals 17 residues. Germline CDR1 and CDR2: KGHDR and SFDVKD. J lost 3 bases, V lost 5 bases, and 13 bases had no gene match. CDR3 loop: CATSGPSRDRNTDTQYF. Written as DNA, the CDR3 is TGTGCCACCAGTGGTCCGTCCCGGGACAGAAATACAGATACGCAGTATTTT.

The rearrangement joins TRBV7-2 to TRBJ2-3; weak D call: TRBD1 (5 bases). Germline CDR1 and CDR2: SGHTA and FQGNSA. The CDR3 length is 15 residues. The V gene lost 1 base and the J gene lost 0 bases, with 8 bases spanning the gap. In DNA, the CDR3 is TGTGCCAGCAGCTTAGGACAGATGAGCACAGATACGCAGTATTTT. Encoded protein: CASSLGQMSTDTQYF.

This clonotype appeared a single time. The CDR3 loop is CASSLGKAPYNEQFF. The CDR3 DNA is TGTGCCAGCAGTTTAGGGAAAGCCCCCTACAATGAGCAGTTCTTC. The rearrangement joins TRBV27 to TRBJ2-1, with D uncertain. Germline V gene sequence: CDR1 MNHEY, CDR2 SMNVEV (reference sequence). The CDR3 length is 15 residues. Trimming took 2 bases from V and 2 from J, leaving 10 bases between them.

The rearrangement links TRBV6-5 to TRBJ1-2, with D tentatively TRBD1 (5 bases). CDR1 MNHEY and CDR2 SVGAGI come from the germline V gene. This CDR3 comprises 12 residues. Deletions cut 5 bases from V and 10 bases from J, with 14 bases between. CDR3 sequence reads: CASSPEMGHYTF. The CDR3 region has the DNA TGTGCCAGCAGTCCGGAGATGGGGCACTACACCTTC.

The chain combines TRBV9 with TRBJ2-5; TRBD2 aligns across 7 bases. Germline lookup yields CDR1 SGDLS and CDR2 YYNGEE. V lost 0 bases, J lost 5 bases, and 7 bases stayed unmatched. The length of the CDR3 is 15 residues. The CDR3 sequence: CASSVDERGGETQYF. The CDR3 nucleotides read TGTGCCAGCAGCGTAGATGAGCGGGGTGGGGAGACCCAGTACTTC.

The J gene is TRBJ2-3, the V gene TRBV2, with D perhaps matching TRBD1 (5 bases). Germline V gene sequence: CDR1 SNHLY, CDR2 FYNNEI. Trimming left V 6 bases short and J 2 bases short, with 6 bases between. This CDR3 has 12 residues. The DNA for the CDR3 is TGTGCCAGCAGGACAGACACAGATACGCAGTATTTT. This gives the protein CASRTDTDTQYF. Looking up the rest from reference TRBV2 and TRBJ2-3 gives the full variable domain: EPEVTQTPSHQVTQMGQEVILRCVPISNHLYFYWYRQILGQKVEFLVSFYNNEISEKSEIFDDQFSVERPDGSNFTLKIRSTKLEDSAMYFCASRTDTDTQYFGPGTRLTVL.

The V call is TRBV15, the J call TRBJ2-7; D is possibly TRBD1 or TRBD2 (5 bases each). Germline V gene data show CDR1 as LNHNV and CDR2 as YYDKDF (reference sequence). Trimming cost V 5 bases and J 6 bases, with 14 bases left between them. The CDR3 loop spans 13 amino acids. The chain's CDR3 is CATSSGSVGEQYF. The CDR3 DNA follows: TGTGCCACCAGCTCAGGGAGCGTGGGCGAGCAGTACTTC. Full variable domain (missing parts from reference TRBV15 and TRBJ2-7): DAMVIQNPRYQVTQFGKPVTLSCSQTLNHNVMYWYQQKSSQAPKLLFHYYDKDFNNEADTPDNFQSRRPNTSFCFLDIRSPGLGDTAMYLCATSSGSVGEQYFGPGTRLTVT.

The chain recombines TRBV28 with TRBJ2-7, with 7 positions matching TRBD1. Germline trimming cut 6 bases from V and 4 bases from J; bases unmatched to any gene: 6. CDR1 is MDHEN, CDR2 SYDVKM, per germline. The length of the CDR3 is 13 residues. In DNA, the CDR3 is TGTGCCAGCAGCCGGACAGGCGCGTACGAGCAGTACTTC. Amino acid sequence: CASSRTGAYEQYF.

This clonotype showed up just once. The V call is TRBV24-1, the J call TRBJ2-1, with TRBD2 as a possible D gene (6 bases). In germline, CDR1 is KGHDR, CDR2 SFDVKD. V was cut by 9 bases and J by 8 bases, with 10 bases left in between. The CDR3 runs 11 residues. CDR3 nucleotide sequence: TGTGCCACCGGAGCGGGCGATGAGCAGTTCTTC. Protein: CATGAGDEQFF.